This TCR beta chain derives from a study of T cells in localized non-small cell lung cancer (dated by TCRdb to 2019 to 2021). Notes on the research overall: T cell repertoires of fewer than 250 early-stage NSCLC patients were analyzed, with tumors being compared against uninvolved tumor-adjacent lungs. The cohort comprised under 250 treatment-naïve NSCLC patients with resected, localized lung tumors. The mean age of the NSCLC patients was about 64 years, with 130 or so men and about a hundred women.

Results and caveats for the whole study, not just this receptor: Uninvolved tumor-adjacent lung showed the highest T cell clonality, higher than tumor, which suggests more focused antigenic responses in the adjacent lung. Because multi-region sequencing of the tumors was not done, intratumor heterogeneity could not be ruled out. Because the study design was exploratory, TCR variables were selected using unadjusted p-values without false-discovery rate correction. A median of roughly 60 of the top 100 tumor clones were detected in paired uninvolved adjacent lung, and around 30 of these tumor clones were also found among the top 100 clones of the paired uninvolved adjacent lung. Longer overall survival was associated with higher T cell density in blood, whereas shorter survival was associated with higher clonality in adjacent lung.

TCR beta CDR3 regions were sequenced from DNA using the immunoSEQ Assay. The authors' pipeline ran thus. To compute T cell density, TCR beta template counts were normalized to usable DNA, which was estimated by amplifying housekeeping genes. Using the preseqR package, richness was estimated by extrapolating to 120,000 templates for tissue samples and 400,000 templates for PBMC samples. Clonality was defined by subtracting Pielou's evenness from one. Tissue-enriched TCRs were identified through differential abundance testing performed on productive amino-acid clonotypes, with a minimum total count of 5 and an alpha of 0.1. The Jaccard Index and the Morisita Overlap Index were used to measure repertoire overlap between compartments. GLIPH grouped TCR beta CDR3s together with public tetramer-defined viral CDR3s, and a viral motif had to include at least three viral sequences and also show V-gene enrichment. What TCRdb holds here is the immuneACCESS table cut down to in-frame rearrangements. Part of the clones is not present; checked against another copy, under half of the missing clones reflect an unresolved V gene, and the others are unexplained. The D gene and trimming were derived from the DNA, and the V and J assignments and clone size from that table. The sample contains about 43,000 clones, 90% to 95% of them found a single time. Roughly a tenth of the sample lies in the top ten.

In this sample, this clone turned up once. It lacks a known antigen. Base-call qualities are not available, and no considerably larger clone is one nucleotide away. The same CDR3 is also encoded by other DNA sequences in this sample. At diagnosis, peripheral blood, uninvolved tumor-adjacent lung and tumor were collected and stored as a combination of fresh-frozen and FFPE material. For TCR repertoire profiling, the blood samples were analyzed as peripheral blood mononuclear cells. The germline ends are 11 bases apart after V is trimmed by 5 bases and J by 0 bases. From cysteine to phenylalanine, the CDR3 is 15 amino acids long. CDR3 DNA is the only sequence kept; it has 45 bases, read in frame from the first base. Via the germline V gene, CDR1 is SGHTA and CDR2 FQGNSA.

This TCR came from a woman aged 35 to 69 with stage II lung adenocarcinoma. This sequence uses TRBV7-2 and TRBJ1-3; the D segment cannot be called with confidence. The sample in question was PBMCs, obtained before any cancer treatment. The bases read TGTGCCAGCAGCATTAGGACTGGCTCTGGAAACACCATATATTTT. It is translated as CASSIRTGSGNTIYF.